The rows below give T cell receptor beta chains drawn from one sample of a study of technical replicates of blood from several donors. Libraries were prepared by immunoSEQ multiplex PCR; TCRdb keeps only in-frame clonotypes and omits some of them. In the table there are roughly 100,000 clones, roughly 94% of which are singletons. Specimen: T cells isolated from PBMCs. The receptors were gathered from a human donor in good health. CDR3s leave out the opening cysteine and the closing phenylalanine or tryptophan. Rows may omit the clone size; those that give it use once, few, many or a size class.

V gene	clone size	J gene	CDR3 protein
TRBV9	.	TRBJ2-1	ASSHPADEQF
TRBV30	.	TRBJ2-7	AWRKGTGAYEQY
TRBV7-8	.	TRBJ2-5	ASRFFSGSEETQY
TRBV6-5	.	TRBJ2-1	ASREQGKPYNEQF
TRBV5-6	.	TRBJ2-1	ASSLVGTDNEQF
TRBV10-3	.	TRBJ1-5	AISDFEAYQPQH
TRBV6-5	.	TRBJ1-2	ASSYSNFRGGYT
TRBV7-3	.	TRBJ2-1	ASSLNSGRTSEQF
TRBV27	.	TRBJ2-3	ASSPTSGRTDTQY
TRBV25-1	.	TRBJ1-4	ASPWSGNEKLF
TRBV7-9	.	TRBJ1-5	ASSLGGHQPQH
TRBV2	.	TRBJ2-1	ASSGLEQF
TRBV30	.	TRBJ2-7	AWSAPEGEQY
TRBV19	.	TRBJ2-1	ASSAGGNNEQF
TRBV6-9	.	TRBJ1-1	ASSYLVNTEAF
TRBV7-8	once	TRBJ2-7	ASSSVRGPSYEQY
TRBV12-2	.	TRBJ2-3	ASRLWAKDTQY
TRBV19	few	TRBJ2-1	ASGQWNEQF
TRBV14	.	TRBJ2-1	ASSYSYEQF
TRBV11-2	.	TRBJ2-7	ASSLVTSGRSEQY
TRBV2	.	TRBJ2-7	ASSEGLLIEQY
TRBV5-4	.	TRBJ2-5	ASSPGLYQETQY
TRBV27	.	TRBJ2-5	ASSSTDRGRRETQY
TRBV10-3	.	TRBJ1-1	AIMGGPLVEAEAF
TRBV30	.	TRBJ2-2	AWSVLVGTMNTGELF
TRBV6-5	.	TRBJ1-1	ASAWGQGSGVDAF
TRBV30	.	TRBJ1-2	AWSVSDRGTNGYT
TRBV27	.	TRBJ2-3	ASSLFEREGQY
TRBV6-5	.	TRBJ2-7	ASSYRDRGSYEQY
TRBV27	once	TRBJ2-2	ASSLGRTTGELF
TRBV2	.	TRBJ1-2	ASRLIAGTGVGYT
TRBV13	.	TRBJ2-7	ASSSPGTVYEQY
TRBV27	.	TRBJ2-1	ASRSVYNEQF
TRBV29-1	once	TRBJ1-5	SVGPSQGNQPQH
TRBV19	.	TRBJ2-3	ASSMVTGGQDTQY
TRBV27	.	TRBJ2-5	ASSSSLGGTDQETQY
TRBV19	.	TRBJ2-5	ASSKDREETQY
TRBV27	.	TRBJ1-1	ASGPSGGPEAF
TRBV9	.	TRBJ2-5	ASSVEGGGTQETQY
TRBV4-3	.	TRBJ2-7	ASSQAAGGDYEQY
TRBV9	.	TRBJ1-1	ASSVTGVSEAF
TRBV10-2	.	TRBJ2-1	ASRLNMDNEQF
TRBV5-1	.	TRBJ2-1	ASSRDREGGEQF
TRBV19	.	TRBJ1-1	ASSIVEYNTEAF
TRBV6-1	.	TRBJ2-7	ASSGRRVYEQY